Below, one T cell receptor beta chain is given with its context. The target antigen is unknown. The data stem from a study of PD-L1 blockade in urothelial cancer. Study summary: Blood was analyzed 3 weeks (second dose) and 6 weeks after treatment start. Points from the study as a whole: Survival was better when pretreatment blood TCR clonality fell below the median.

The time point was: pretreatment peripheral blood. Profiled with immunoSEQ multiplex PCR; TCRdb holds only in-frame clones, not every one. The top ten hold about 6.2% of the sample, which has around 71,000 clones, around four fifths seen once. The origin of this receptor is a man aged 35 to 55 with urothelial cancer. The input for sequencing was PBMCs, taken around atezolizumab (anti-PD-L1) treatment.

The CDR3 sequence: CASSLTPQLAGSYNEQFF. CDR3 nucleotide sequence: TGTGCCAGCAGCTTAACCCCCCAACTAGCGGGCTCCTACAATGAGCAGTTCTTC. This rearrangement joins TRBV7-2 to TRBJ2-1; 9 nucleotides line up with TRBD2. V dropped 2 bases and J dropped 0; count of bases not matched to a gene: 8. This CDR3 spans 18 amino acids. From germline, CDR1 is SGHTA and CDR2 FQGNSA.